The TCR beta chain described here comes from a study of T cells in Graves' hyperthyroidism and ophthalmopathy. Study conclusions and caveats: Most thyroid clonotypes expanded above 0.001 appeared in blood too. A 13 V-J model separated ophthalmopathy from stable hyperthyroidism.

Concerning this clonotype: Its antigen is not known. One junction end disagrees with the germline gene, perhaps due to a read error.

The patients, who ranged from 18 to 65 in age, presented with newly diagnosed hyperthyroidism lasting under 2 months. Uncontrolled infection, other autoimmune disease, pregnancy or lactation excluded patients. This CDR3 region has 13 residues. CDR1 is SGDLS and CDR2 is YYNGEE in the germline V gene. Amplification targeted TCR beta CDR3 regions from RNA transcripts. A first-round RT-PCR of the TCR CDR3 used the HTBI primer set. TCRdb ran MiXCR on the multiplex PCR reads and lists one entry per CDR3 protein. The sample shows around 420,000 distinct CDR3 sequences, roughly 15% of them seen only once. The clonotype was recovered from a woman aged 18-29 years with Graves' hyperthyroidism. The chain employs TRBV9 and TRBJ2-3, with TRBD2 as a possible D gene (5 bases). Sequencing was carried out using blood. CDR3 region: CASGRGSADAQYF. The CDR3 DNA reads TGTGCCAGCGGTCGGGGTAGCGCAGATGCGCAGTATTTT.